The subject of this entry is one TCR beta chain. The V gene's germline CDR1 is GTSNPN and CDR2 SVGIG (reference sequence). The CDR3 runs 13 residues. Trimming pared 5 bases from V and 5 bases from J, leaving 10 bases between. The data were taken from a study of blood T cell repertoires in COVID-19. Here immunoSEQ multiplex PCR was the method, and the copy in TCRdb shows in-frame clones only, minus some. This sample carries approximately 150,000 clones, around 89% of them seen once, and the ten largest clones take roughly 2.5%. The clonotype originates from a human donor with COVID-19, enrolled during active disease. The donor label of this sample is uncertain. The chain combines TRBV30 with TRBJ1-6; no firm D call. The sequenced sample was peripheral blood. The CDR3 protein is CAWAGENNSPLHF. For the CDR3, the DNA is TGTGCCTGGGCCGGGGAGAATAATTCACCCCTCCACTTT.